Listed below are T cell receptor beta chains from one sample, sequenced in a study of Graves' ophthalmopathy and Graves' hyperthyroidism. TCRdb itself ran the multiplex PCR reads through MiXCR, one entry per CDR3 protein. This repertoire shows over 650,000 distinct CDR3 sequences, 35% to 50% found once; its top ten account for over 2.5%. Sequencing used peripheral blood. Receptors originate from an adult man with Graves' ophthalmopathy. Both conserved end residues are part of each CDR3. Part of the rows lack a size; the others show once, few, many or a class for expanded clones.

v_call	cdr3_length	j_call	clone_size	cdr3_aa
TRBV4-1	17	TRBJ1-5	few	CASSQDRSTGDNQPQHF
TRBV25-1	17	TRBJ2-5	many	CASSELASDSGGETQYF
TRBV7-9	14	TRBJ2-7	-	CASSLVGEPREQYF
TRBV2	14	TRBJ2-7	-	CASARGGSVYEQYF
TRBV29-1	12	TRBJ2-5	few	CSVGTGRETQYF
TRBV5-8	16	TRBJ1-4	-	CASSRAGGAINEKLFF
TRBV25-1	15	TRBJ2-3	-	CASSLSGPATDTQYF
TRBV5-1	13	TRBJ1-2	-	CASSGTGGFGYTF
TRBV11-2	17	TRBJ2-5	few	CASSLDAGHSYSETQYF
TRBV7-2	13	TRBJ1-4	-	CASRETGSEKLFF
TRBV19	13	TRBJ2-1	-	CASTPIGYNEQFF
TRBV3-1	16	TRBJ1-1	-	CASSQVLGGWGTEAFF
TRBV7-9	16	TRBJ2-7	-	CASSAPGTGDSYEQYF
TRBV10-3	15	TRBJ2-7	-	CAISGLAGGAYEQYF
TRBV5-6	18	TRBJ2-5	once	CASSRLPKTSASEETQYF
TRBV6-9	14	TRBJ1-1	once	CASSYPPVAYEAFF
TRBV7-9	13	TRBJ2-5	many	CASSLENQETQYF
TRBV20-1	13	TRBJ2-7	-	CSASSGGGYEQYF
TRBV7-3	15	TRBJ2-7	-	CASSFRAGVGGEQYF
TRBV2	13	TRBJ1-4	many	CASIGVTNEKLFF
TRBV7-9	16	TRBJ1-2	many	CASSQAVLDRDYGYTF
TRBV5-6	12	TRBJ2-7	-	CASSGRFSEQYF
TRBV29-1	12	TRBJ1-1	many	CSVVTETTEAFF
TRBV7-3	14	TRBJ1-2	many	CASSSGQGSHGYTF
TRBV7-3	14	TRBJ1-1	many	CASSHYYQGTEAFF
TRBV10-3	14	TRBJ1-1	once	CASSYSGGQAEAFF
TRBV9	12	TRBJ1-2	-	CASSVRGGGSTF
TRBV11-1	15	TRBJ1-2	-	CASSQEVRETYGHTF
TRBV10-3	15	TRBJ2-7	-	CASSYSGQRLYEQYF
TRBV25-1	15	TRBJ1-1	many	CASSEIDRPNTEAFF
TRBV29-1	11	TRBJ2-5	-	CSVLQGRTQYF
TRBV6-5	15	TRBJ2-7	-	CASSEMGGRGDEQYF
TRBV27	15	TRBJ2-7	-	CASSLRDAYSYEQYF
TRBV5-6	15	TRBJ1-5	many	CASSLWGSSNQPQHF
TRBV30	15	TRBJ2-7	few	CAWSAYTQITYEQYF
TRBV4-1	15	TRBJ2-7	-	CASSQEASGTYEQYF
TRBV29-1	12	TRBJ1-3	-	CSATGGANTIYF
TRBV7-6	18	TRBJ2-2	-	CASSLGGRPSGGTGELFF
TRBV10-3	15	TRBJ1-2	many	CATMNMGQGIYGYTF
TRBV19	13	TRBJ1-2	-	CASSSDRGSGYTF
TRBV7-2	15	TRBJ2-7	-	CASSYSGQGAYEQYF
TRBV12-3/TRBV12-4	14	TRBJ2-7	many	CASSPRTGVNEQYF
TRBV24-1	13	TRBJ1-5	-	CATSDWGFRVQHF
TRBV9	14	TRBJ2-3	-	CASSSPLIRGTQYF
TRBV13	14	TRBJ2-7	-	CASSWTGWGSEQYF
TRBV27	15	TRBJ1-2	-	CASSFSPERNYGYTF
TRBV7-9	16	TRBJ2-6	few	CASSQEGGVGANVLTF
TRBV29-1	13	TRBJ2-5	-	CSLVPGGRETQYF
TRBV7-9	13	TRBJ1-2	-	CASGFAGGEGYTF
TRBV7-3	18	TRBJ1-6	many	CASSQRTGSENTGSPLHF
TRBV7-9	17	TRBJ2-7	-	CASSQDGGVATAYEQYF
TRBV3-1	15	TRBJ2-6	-	CASSRGISGANVLTF
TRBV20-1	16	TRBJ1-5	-	CSARDHTTGDNQPQHF
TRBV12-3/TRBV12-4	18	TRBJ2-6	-	CASSFRDRVLSGANVLTF